The 29 T cell receptor beta chains below were found in one sample sequenced in a study of T-cell reconstitution after alpha-beta-depleted transplantation in children. Library preparation (for TCRbeta) was performed with unique molecular identifiers. TCRdb independently ran MiXCR on the PCR reads; one entry per CDR3 protein. The sample includes around 500,000 distinct CDR3 sequences, around 23% of them seen just once. The sequences come from PBMCs, mostly from graft donor cells, collected 360 days after TCRalphabeta/CD19-depleted stem cell transplant. These receptors all come from a boy under two years old who had a stem cell transplant for acute myeloid leukemia, so the T cells may come from the graft donor.

This clonotype has more than one count but fewer than ten. CDR3 loop: CASSISWGRIYNEQFF. The CDR3 coding sequence is TGTGCCAGTAGTATAAGCTGGGGCCGTATCTACAATGAGCAGTTCTTC. The genes are TRBV19 and TRBJ2-1, with D possibly TRBD1 on 5 matching bases. Trimming pared 2 bases from V and 3 bases from J, leaving 14 bases between. This CDR3 spans 16 amino acids. Germline V gene data show CDR1 as LNHDA and CDR2 as SQIVND (reference sequence).

This clonotype was detected ten times or more. The rearrangement joins TRBV20-1 to TRBJ2-5; no clear D gene. Germline V gene lookup returns CDR1 DFQATT and CDR2 SNEGSKA (reference sequence). V lost 3 bases, J lost 5 bases, and 16 bases lay in between. The CDR3 has 14 amino acids. CDR3 protein: CSASGLDSSETQYF. The CDR3, as DNA: TGCAGTGCTAGTGGATTGGATAGTTCGGAGACCCAGTACTTC.

This clonotype showed up just a few times. The chain's CDR3 is CSARKFSQETQYF. The CDR3 DNA is TGCAGTGCTAGAAAGTTTTCCCAAGAGACCCAGTACTTC. This chain joins TRBV20-1 and TRBJ2-5; D uncertain. The V end lost 2 bases, the J end lost 1 base, and 8 bases lay between the germline ends. The CDR3 loop spans 13 amino acids. CDR1 DFQATT and CDR2 SNEGSKA come from the germline V gene (reference sequence).

This clonotype has just one count. The V call is TRBV5-1, the J call TRBJ2-3; 7 nucleotides align to TRBD1. The CDR3 consists of 17 residues. Germline V gene lookup returns CDR1 SGHRS and CDR2 YFSETQ. Trimming took 0 bases from V and 0 from J; bases not matched to a gene: 7. The CDR3 nucleotides read TGCGCCAGCAGCTTGGACCGACAGGGACCTAGCACAGATACGCAGTATTTT. Translation gives CASSLDRQGPSTDTQYF.

This clonotype was seen more than once but under ten times. The chain carries TRBV20-1 and TRBJ2-7; no reliable D call. CDR1 and CDR2 from the germline V gene are DFQATT and SNEGSKA (reference sequence). Trimming left V 0 bases short and J 2 bases short, with 8 bases between. This CDR3 is built from 13 residues. The CDR3 DNA reads TGCAGTGCTAGAGATCCAATTCCCTACGAGCAGTACGTC. Translation gives CSARDPIPYEQYV.

In its sample, this clonotype was seen many times. V usage is TRBV7-2 and J usage is TRBJ1-3, with D unresolved. The CDR3 consists of 15 residues. The germline V gene encodes CDR1 SGHTA and CDR2 FQGNSA. Between the trimmed V and J ends, which lost 1 base and 4 bases, there was a span of 11 bases. Written as DNA, the CDR3 is TGTGCCAGCAGCTTAGGACGGCAGGCGGGAAACACCATATATTTT. Residues: CASSLGRQAGNTIYF.

The CDR3 coding sequence is TGTGCCATCAGTGCACAGGGGTCATTTTACGAGCAGTACGTC. This gives the protein CAISAQGSFYEQYV. The chain has TRBV10-3 and TRBJ2-7, with TRBD1 matching over 7 bases. Trimming removed 4 bases from V and 4 bases from J; junction bases left unmatched: 7. Looked up from germline, CDR1 is ENHRY and CDR2 is SYGVKD. CDR3 length: 14 amino acids.

The chain joins TRBV20-1 to TRBJ2-4; possibly TRBD1 or TRBD2 for D (5 bases each). This CDR3 is 11 amino acids long. CDR1 and CDR2 (germline): DFQATT, SNEGSKA (reference sequence). The CDR3 DNA reads TGCACTGGCCACAGGAGGAACATTCAGTACTTC. Translating gives CTGHRRNIQYF.

This chain joins TRBV28 and TRBJ2-7, with D tentatively TRBD1 or TRBD2 (7 bases each). Germline assignment: CDR1 MDHEN and CDR2 SYDVKM. With 5 bases removed from V and 8 bases from J, the gap between germline ends came to 28 bases. This CDR3 contains 17 residues. This CDR3 reads CASSPHPKGRGLNKQYV. DNA of the CDR3: TGTGCCAGCAGTCCCCACCCGAAGGGGAGGGGGCTAAACAAGCAGTACGTC.

The chain recombines TRBV6-5 with TRBJ2-7, with 7 bases that match TRBD1. This CDR3 contains 13 residues. The V gene end was trimmed by 2 bases and the J gene end by 2 bases; junction bases not matched to a gene: 0. Germline V gene sequence: CDR1 MNHEY, CDR2 SVGAGI. As DNA, the CDR3 is TGTGCCAGCAGTTACGACAGGGCCTACGAGCAGTACTTC. This sequence encodes CASSYDRAYEQYF.

This clonotype was seen many times. This sequence joins TRBV6-1 and TRBJ2-1; 7 nucleotides match TRBD2. This CDR3 has 16 amino acids. Germline V gene lookup returns CDR1 MNHNS and CDR2 SASEGT. Germline trimming cut 6 bases from V and 4 bases from J; bases unmatched to any gene: 12. This CDR3 is CASRPLRGKRYNEQFF. The DNA of the CDR3 is TGTGCCAGCAGGCCCCTGCGGGGGAAACGATACAATGAGCAGTTCTTC.

There are a few counts of this clonotype. The gene calls are TRBV20-1 and TRBJ1-5; D gene ambiguous. Germline V CDR1 and CDR2: DFQATT, SNEGSKA (reference sequence). The V and J ends lost 3 bases and 5 bases respectively, with 8 bases between them. This CDR3 has 12 amino acids. CDR3 bases: TGCAGTGCTAGGGGCCCCCATCAGCCCCAGCATTTT. This codes for CSARGPHQPQHF.

In its sample, this clonotype was seen many times. The V and J genes are TRBV15 and TRBJ1-2, with D possibly matching TRBD1 (6 bases). Trimming stripped 0 bases from V and 7 bases from J, with 21 bases between. This CDR3 has 17 residues. Germline loops: CDR1 LNHNV, CDR2 YYDKDF (reference sequence). CDR3 sequence (DNA): TGTGCCACCAGCAGAGATCTGGTCATCAGGGGAGTAGGTGGCTACACCTTC. Amino acid sequence: CATSRDLVIRGVGGYTF.

This clonotype was seen at least ten times. This chain links TRBV12-3 or TRBV12-4 with TRBJ1-6, with D unclear. This CDR3 is 11 amino acids long. Trimming left V 8 bases short and J 8 bases short, with 7 bases between. The CDR3 spells CASQVDSPLHF. CDR3 nucleotides: TGTGCCAGCCAAGTGGATTCACCCCTCCACTTT.

This clonotype was detected only a few times. V and J are TRBV10-3 and TRBJ2-3; the match to TRBD1 covers 7 bases. Looked up from germline, CDR1 is ENHRY and CDR2 is SYGVKD. This CDR3 region has 13 residues. V shed 10 bases, J shed 5 bases, and the junction held 9 bases outside the gene matches. CDR3 in amino acids: CATKDRVGDTQYF. The CDR3 DNA is TGTGCCACCAAAGACAGGGTGGGAGATACGCAGTATTTT.

This clonotype came up many times. The chain joins TRBV6-1 to TRBJ2-3; TRBD2 matches 8 bases. The germline CDR1 and CDR2 sequences are MNHNS and SASEGT. There are 14 residues in the CDR3. The junction had 9 bases not matched to a gene; V was cut back by 8 bases and J by 5 bases. The CDR3: CASLIGGARDTQYF. CDR3 DNA sequence: TGTGCCAGCCTGATCGGGGGGGCAAGAGATACGCAGTATTTT.

This clonotype was counted between two and nine times. The chain couples TRBV5-1 to TRBJ1-2, with 11 bases aligning to TRBD1. There are 14 residues in the CDR3. The V gene's germline CDR1 is SGHRS and CDR2 YFSETQ. The V and J ends lost 3 bases and 8 bases, in that order; junction bases with no gene match: 6. The CDR3 is CASSSGQGAVGYTF. The CDR3 DNA sequence: TGCGCCAGCAGCTCTGGACAGGGGGCAGTAGGCTACACCTTC.

The chain links TRBV6-5 to TRBJ2-7, with D perhaps TRBD1 (6 bases). The germline gives CDR1 MNHEY, CDR2 SVGAGI. This CDR3 is built from 16 residues. Trimming took 4 bases from V and 0 from J, leaving 16 bases between them. CDR3 in amino acids: CASSSPLTGSSYEQYF. The CDR3 coding sequence is TGTGCCAGCAGTTCCCCCTTGACAGGAAGCTCCTACGAGCAGTACTTC.

The table lists this clonotype with many counts. The rearrangement links TRBV5-4 to TRBJ2-4; unclear D gene. Per the germline V gene, CDR1 is SGHNT and CDR2 is YYREEE (reference sequence). The V end lost 0 bases, the J end lost 8 bases, and 6 bases lay between the germline ends. The CDR3 is 12 residues long. The chain's CDR3 is CASSLGTDIQYF. The DNA of the CDR3 is TGTGCCAGCAGCTTGGGGACCGACATTCAGTACTTC.

This clonotype came up many times. This rearrangement joins TRBV4-3 to TRBJ1-2; D gene unclear. The CDR3 extends over 16 amino acids. V lost 0 bases to trimming and J lost 3 bases, with 14 bases between them. Germline CDR1 is LGHNA and CDR2 is YSLEER. CDR3: CASSQDQETDYYGYTF. DNA of the CDR3: TGCGCCAGCAGCCAAGATCAAGAGACGGACTACTATGGCTACACCTTC.

This clonotype was seen a few times. The chain couples TRBV6-1 to TRBJ1-5; 8 bases match TRBD1. Germline CDR1 reads MNHNS; CDR2 reads SASEGT. V shed 5 bases and J 2 bases; nucleotides not matched to a gene: 11. The CDR3 has 17 amino acids. The CDR3 sequence is CASSHHRGTGRNQPQHF. The CDR3 DNA follows: TGTGCCAGCAGTCATCATAGGGGGACAGGACGCAATCAGCCCCAGCATTTT.

CDR3 residues: CASSITVNTEAFF. CDR3 sequence (DNA): TGCGCCAGCAGCATAACAGTGAACACTGAAGCTTTCTTT. V is TRBV5-1 and J is TRBJ1-1; D not certain. The CDR3 covers 13 residues. Germline CDR1 and CDR2: SGHRS and YFSETQ. V lost 4 bases to trimming and J lost 0 bases, with 7 bases between them. Variable domain in full (rest from reference TRBV5-1 and TRBJ1-1): KAGVTQTPRYLIKTRGQQVTLSCSPISGHRSVSWYQQTPGQGLQFLFEYFSETQRNKGNFPGRFSGRQFSNSRSEMNVSTLELGDSALYLCASSITVNTEAFFGQGTRLTVV.

This clonotype was observed at least ten times. The V call is TRBV6-5, the J call TRBJ2-7, with a tentative D call TRBD2 (6 bases). CDR1 is MNHEY and CDR2 is SVGAGI in the germline V gene. The V and J ends lost 7 bases and 2 bases respectively, with 18 bases between them. This CDR3 is built from 15 residues. In DNA form, the CDR3 reads TGTGCCAGCACCTTACTAGGGACTGGTCCCTACGAGCAGTACTTC. Its protein product is CASTLLGTGPYEQYF.

This clonotype was recorded at least ten times. The chain has TRBV20-1 and TRBJ1-4; possibly TRBD1 for D (6 bases). Germline values: CDR1 DFQATT, CDR2 SNEGSKA (reference sequence). V lost 2 bases, J lost 4 bases, and 11 bases lay in between. The CDR3 covers 14 residues. CDR3 nucleotides: TGCAGTGCTAGAAGGACAGCCATTAATGAAAAACTGTTTTTT. It encodes CSARRTAINEKLFF.

This chain joins TRBV12-3 or TRBV12-4 and TRBJ2-1; the D is unclear. This CDR3 has 12 residues. Trimming left V 3 bases short and J 8 bases short, with 8 bases between. The CDR3 is CASSFWADEQFF. As DNA, the CDR3 is TGTGCCAGCAGTTTTTGGGCCGATGAGCAGTTCTTC.

The table lists this clonotype with a few counts. This rearrangement joins TRBV29-1 to TRBJ2-7; D is undetermined. Per germline, CDR1 SQVTM and CDR2 ANQGSEA. V shed 4 bases and J shed 2 bases, with 6 bases lying between them. CDR3 size: 11 residues. CDR3 sequence: CSVGVTYEQYF. CDR3 nucleotides: TGCAGCGTTGGGGTAACCTACGAGCAGTACTTC.

The CDR3 DNA follows: TGTGCCAGCAGTTTGGACGGGCGACATGGCTACACCTTC. Translating it yields CASSLDGRHGYTF. The genes are TRBV12-3 or TRBV12-4 and TRBJ1-2; D gene ambiguous. This CDR3 contains 13 residues. V gave up 3 bases and J gave up 6 bases, with 11 bases separating them.

The CDR3 DNA reads as TGCAGCGTTGAAGGGACGCGGGGGTATGGCTACACCTTC. It is translated as CSVEGTRGYGYTF. The rearrangement joins TRBV29-1 to TRBJ1-2, with D perhaps TRBD1 (5 bases). This CDR3 has 13 residues. Between the trimmed V and J ends, which lost 1 base and 5 bases, there was a span of 11 bases. From germline, CDR1 is SQVTM and CDR2 ANQGSEA.

J is TRBJ2-6 and V is TRBV20-1; D not resolved. This CDR3 spans 14 amino acids. V lost 6 bases, J lost 2 bases, and 11 bases lay in between. Per germline, CDR1 DFQATT and CDR2 SNEGSKA (reference sequence). CDR3 DNA: TGCAGTGCCCAGAAGTGGGCTGGGGCCAACGTCCTGACTTTC. It specifies CSAQKWAGANVLTF.